The source of this T cell receptor beta chain is a study of blood T cell repertoires in COVID-19. Study-wide background: Material from acute and convalescent COVID-19 was sourced from the United States, Italy and Spain. The cDNA or gDNA used as material had been derived from T cells, B-cell-depleted T cells, or PBMCs.

Enrolled during active infection, Seattle patients were then followed longitudinally. Original analysis: Cell counts per sample came from amplifying reference gene primers. Sequenced by immunoSEQ multiplex PCR; TCRdb stores in-frame clones only, minus some. V, J and clone size derive from that table, while D and trimming were established from the DNA sequence. The sample contains more than 350,000 clones, about 89% of which appear only once. Material for sequencing was peripheral blood. The clonotype was recovered from a woman in her 30s with COVID-19, enrolled during active disease.

For the CDR3, the DNA is TGCGCCAGCAGCCAAGATAGACTAGCGGGAGAAGAGACCCAGTACTTC. Its protein product is CASSQDRLAGEETQYF. The chain combines TRBV4-1 with TRBJ2-5; TRBD2 matches 12 bases. The V and J ends lost 0 bases and 3 bases, in that order; junction bases with no gene match: 2. The V gene's germline CDR1 is MGHRA and CDR2 YSYEKL. This CDR3 has 16 residues.